The following is a TCR beta chain sequence with its context. No antigen is known for it. The sample is drawn from a study of cytotoxic CD8 clonotypes in ibrutinib-treated CLL. Study-level information: Once patients had received a median 12 months of treatment, range 6 to 36, response samples were obtained. Study results and caveats: Clonality (at baseline) was higher than in age-matched healthy donors and tracked circulating CD8+ T-cell counts. At progression, clonality fell back toward baseline after rising at ibrutinib response.

TCRdb's copy holds only in-frame clones and misses some; the assay was immunoSEQ multiplex PCR. The sample contains about 14,000 clones, approximately 58% of which appear only once. The TCR beta libraries used 1.5 to 2 micrograms of genomic DNA that came from cryopreserved PBMCs. Germline loops: CDR1 LNHDA, CDR2 SQIVND (reference sequence). There are 15 residues in the CDR3. The J segment lost 4 bases and the V segment lost 3 bases, leaving 4 bases of the junction unmatched. The sample in question was PBMCs, obtained before ibrutinib treatment. This sequence joins TRBV19 and TRBJ2-2; TRBD2 matches at 8 bases. This clonotype originated in a human donor with chronic lymphocytic leukemia. The CDR3 sequence: CASSMRGAGTGELFF. In nucleotides, the CDR3 is TGTGCCAGTAGTATGCGGGGGGCGGGCACCGGGGAGCTGTTTTTT.